This T cell receptor (beta chain) was captured in a study of a mutant IDH1 vaccine in newly diagnosed glioma. On the study more broadly: Patients in the study were vaccinated eight times, receiving shots in weeks 1, 3, 5, 7, 11, 15, 19 and 23. Vaccination started 4-6 weeks after radiotherapy alone, or with temozolomide cycles. Points from the study as a whole: Researchers report vaccine-induced immune responses in 80% to 95% of patients.

Time point of the sample: week 23, last vaccination. Vaccination used 300 ug of mutant IDH1 20-mer peptide per dose, with topical imiquimod. On this clone itself: Its antigen is as yet unknown.

Trimming stripped 5 bases from V and 0 bases from J, with 13 bases between. CDR1 LNHNV and CDR2 YYDKDF come from the germline V gene (reference sequence). The CDR3 has 16 amino acids. Assay: immunoSEQ multiplex PCR; the TCRdb copy retains only in-frame clones and omits some. The sample shows about 81,000 clones, 75% to 85% of them seen only once. The receptor comes from a young man with glioma. Some clones in this sample may be carry-over from other donors' samples. This sequence joins TRBV15 and TRBJ1-4, with D perhaps matching TRBD1 (5 bases). The sequences come from PBMCs, collected from a glioma patient whose treatment included an IDH1 peptide vaccine. The chain's CDR3 is CATSAGPGATNEKLFF. The CDR3 nucleotides are TGTGCCACCAGCGCGGGGCCCGGTGCAACTAATGAAAAACTGTTTTTT.